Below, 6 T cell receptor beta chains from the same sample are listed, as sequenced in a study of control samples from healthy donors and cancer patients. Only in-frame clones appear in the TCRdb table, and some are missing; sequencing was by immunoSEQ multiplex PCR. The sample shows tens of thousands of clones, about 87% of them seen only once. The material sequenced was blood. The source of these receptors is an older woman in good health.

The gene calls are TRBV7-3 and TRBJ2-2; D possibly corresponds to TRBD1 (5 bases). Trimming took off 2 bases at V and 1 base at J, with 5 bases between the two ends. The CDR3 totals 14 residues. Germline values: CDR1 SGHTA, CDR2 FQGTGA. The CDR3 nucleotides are TGTGCCAGCAGCTTAGGACAGAACACCGGGGAGCTGTTTTTT. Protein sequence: CASSLGQNTGELFF.

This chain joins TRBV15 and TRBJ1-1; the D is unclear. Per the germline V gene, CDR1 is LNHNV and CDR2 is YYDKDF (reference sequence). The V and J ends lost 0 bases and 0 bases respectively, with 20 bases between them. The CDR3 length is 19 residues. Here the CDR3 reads CATSRDLAGPAPMNTEAFF. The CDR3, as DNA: TGTGCCACCAGCAGAGATCTGGCCGGGCCGGCCCCCATGAACACTGAAGCTTTCTTT.

CDR3 coding DNA: TGTGCCAGCAGCCCCCGGGACCTAGGGATGAATGAGCAGTTCTTC. This encodes CASSPRDLGMNEQFF. The V and J genes are TRBV7-9 and TRBJ2-1; D possibly matches TRBD1 or TRBD2 (5 bases each). V was trimmed by 5 bases and J by 7 bases, leaving 18 bases between them. This CDR3 has 15 amino acids. Germline V gives CDR1 SEHNR, CDR2 FQNEAQ (reference sequence). Complete variable domain (other parts from reference TRBV7-9 and TRBJ2-1): DTGVSQNPRHKITKRGQNVTFRCDPISEHNRLYWYRQTLGQGPEFLTYFQNEAQLEKSRLLSDRFSAERPKGSFSTLEIQRTEQGDSAMYLCASSPRDLGMNEQFFGPGTRLTVL.

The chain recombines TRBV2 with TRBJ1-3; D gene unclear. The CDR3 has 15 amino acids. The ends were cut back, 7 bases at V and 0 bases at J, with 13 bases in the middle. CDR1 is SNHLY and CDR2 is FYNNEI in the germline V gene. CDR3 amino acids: CASTVLKGSGNTIYF. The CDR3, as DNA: TGTGCCAGCACCGTTCTCAAAGGCTCTGGAAACACCATATATTTT.

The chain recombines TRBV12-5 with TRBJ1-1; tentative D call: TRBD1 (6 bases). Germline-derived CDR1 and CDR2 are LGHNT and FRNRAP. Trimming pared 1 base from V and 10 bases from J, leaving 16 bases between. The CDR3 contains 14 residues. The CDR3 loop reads CASGLAGTYQGAFF. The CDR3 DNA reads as TGTGCTAGTGGTTTGGCCGGGACATACCAGGGAGCTTTCTTT.

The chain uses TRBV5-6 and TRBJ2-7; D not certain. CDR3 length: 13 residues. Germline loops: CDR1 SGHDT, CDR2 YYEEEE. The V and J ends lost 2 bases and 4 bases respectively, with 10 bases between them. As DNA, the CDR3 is TGTGCCAGCAGCTTTTCCCAGAGATACGAGCAGTACTTC. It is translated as CASSFSQRYEQYF.